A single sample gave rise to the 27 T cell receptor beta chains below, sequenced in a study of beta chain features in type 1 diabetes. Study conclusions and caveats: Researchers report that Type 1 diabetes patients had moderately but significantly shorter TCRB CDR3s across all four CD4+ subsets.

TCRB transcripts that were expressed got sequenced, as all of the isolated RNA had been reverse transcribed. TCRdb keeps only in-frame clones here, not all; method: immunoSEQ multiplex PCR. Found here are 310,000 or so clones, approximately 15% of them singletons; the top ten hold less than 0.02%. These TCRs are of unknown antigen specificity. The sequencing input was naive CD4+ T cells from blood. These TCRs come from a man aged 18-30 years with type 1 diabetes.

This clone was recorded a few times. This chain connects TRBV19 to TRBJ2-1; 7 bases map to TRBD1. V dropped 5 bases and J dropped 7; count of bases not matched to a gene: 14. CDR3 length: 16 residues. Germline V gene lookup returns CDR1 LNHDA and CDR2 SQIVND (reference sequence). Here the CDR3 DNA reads TGTGCCAGTAGTTACATCCGGGACAGCGAGCAGAATGAGCAGTTCTTC. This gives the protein CASSYIRDSEQNEQFF.

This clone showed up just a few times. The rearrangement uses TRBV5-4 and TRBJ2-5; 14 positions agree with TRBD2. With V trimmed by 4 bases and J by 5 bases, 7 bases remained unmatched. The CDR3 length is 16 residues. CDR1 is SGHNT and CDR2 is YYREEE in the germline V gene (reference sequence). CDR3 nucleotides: TGTGCCAGCAGCCCCACCGGGACTAGCGGGGGTGAGACCCAGTACTTC. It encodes CASSPTGTSGGETQYF.

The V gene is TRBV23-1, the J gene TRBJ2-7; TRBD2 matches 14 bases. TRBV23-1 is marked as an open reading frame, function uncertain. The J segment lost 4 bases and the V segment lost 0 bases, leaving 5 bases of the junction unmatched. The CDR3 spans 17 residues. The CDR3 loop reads CASSQSGLAGGQYEQYF. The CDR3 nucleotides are TGCGCCAGCAGTCAATCTGGACTAGCGGGGGGCCAATACGAGCAGTACTTC.

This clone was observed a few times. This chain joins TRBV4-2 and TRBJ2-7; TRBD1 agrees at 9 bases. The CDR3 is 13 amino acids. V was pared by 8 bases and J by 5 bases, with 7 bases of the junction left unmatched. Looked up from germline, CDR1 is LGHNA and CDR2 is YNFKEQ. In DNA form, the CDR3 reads TGTGCCAGCGAGAGGGACAGGGACCACGAGCAGTACTTC. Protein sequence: CASERDRDHEQYF.

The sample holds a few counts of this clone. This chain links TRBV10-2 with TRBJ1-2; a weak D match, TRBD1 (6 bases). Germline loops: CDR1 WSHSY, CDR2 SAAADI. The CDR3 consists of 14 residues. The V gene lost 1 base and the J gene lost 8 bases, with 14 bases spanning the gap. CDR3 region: CASSELGRGNGYTF. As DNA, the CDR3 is TGCGCCAGCAGTGAGTTGGGCAGGGGCAACGGCTACACCTTC.

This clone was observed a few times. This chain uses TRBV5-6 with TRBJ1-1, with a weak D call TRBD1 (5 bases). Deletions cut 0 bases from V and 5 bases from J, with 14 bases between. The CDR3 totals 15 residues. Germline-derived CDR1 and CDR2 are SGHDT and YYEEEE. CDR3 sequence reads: CASSLVSTRTTEAFF. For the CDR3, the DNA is TGTGCCAGCAGCTTGGTTTCAACCAGGACAACTGAAGCTTTCTTT.

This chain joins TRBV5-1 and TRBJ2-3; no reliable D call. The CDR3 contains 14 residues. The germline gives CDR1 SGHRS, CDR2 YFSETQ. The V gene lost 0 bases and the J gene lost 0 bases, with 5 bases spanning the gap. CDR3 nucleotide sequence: TGCGCCAGCAGCTTGGCAGCGAGCACAGATACGCAGTATTTT. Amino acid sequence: CASSLAASTDTQYF.

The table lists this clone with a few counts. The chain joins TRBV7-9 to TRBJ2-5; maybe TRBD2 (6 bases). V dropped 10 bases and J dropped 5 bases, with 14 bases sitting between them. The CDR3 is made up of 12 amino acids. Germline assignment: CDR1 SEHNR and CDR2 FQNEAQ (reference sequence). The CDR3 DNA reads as TGTGCCACCACCGCGGCGGGGGAGACCCAGTACTTC. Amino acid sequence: CATTAAGETQYF.

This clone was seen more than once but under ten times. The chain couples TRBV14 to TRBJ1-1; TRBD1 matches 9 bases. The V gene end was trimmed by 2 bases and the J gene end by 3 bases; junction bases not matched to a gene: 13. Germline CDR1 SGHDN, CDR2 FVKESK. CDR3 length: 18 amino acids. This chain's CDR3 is CASSQLILGTGRDTEAFF. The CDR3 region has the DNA TGTGCCAGCAGCCAATTAATTCTCGGGACAGGGAGGGACACTGAAGCTTTCTTT.

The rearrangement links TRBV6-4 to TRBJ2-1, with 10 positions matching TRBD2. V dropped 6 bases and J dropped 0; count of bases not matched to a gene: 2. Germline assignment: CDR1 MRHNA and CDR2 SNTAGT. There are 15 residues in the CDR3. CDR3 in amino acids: CASSPSGGSYNEQFF. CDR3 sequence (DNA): TGTGCCAGCAGCCCTAGCGGGGGCTCCTACAATGAGCAGTTCTTC.

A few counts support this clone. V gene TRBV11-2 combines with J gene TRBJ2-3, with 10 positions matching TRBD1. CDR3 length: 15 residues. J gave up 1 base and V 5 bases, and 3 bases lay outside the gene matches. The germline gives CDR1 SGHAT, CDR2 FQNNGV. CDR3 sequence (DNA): TGTGCCAGCAGCGTCGGGACAGGGGGCACAGATACGCAGTATTTT. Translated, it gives CASSVGTGGTDTQYF.

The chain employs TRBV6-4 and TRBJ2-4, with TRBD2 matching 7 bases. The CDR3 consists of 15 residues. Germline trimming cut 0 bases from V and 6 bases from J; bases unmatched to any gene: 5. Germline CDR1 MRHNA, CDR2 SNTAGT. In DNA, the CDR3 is TGTGCCAGCAGTGACTCCTTCCGCGGGGGAAACATTCAGTACTTC. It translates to CASSDSFRGGNIQYF.

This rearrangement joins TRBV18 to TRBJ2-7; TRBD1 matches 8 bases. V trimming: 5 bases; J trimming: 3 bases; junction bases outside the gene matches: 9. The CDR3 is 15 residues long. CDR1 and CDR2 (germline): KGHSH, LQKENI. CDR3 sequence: CASSISGTGIYEQYF. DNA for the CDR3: TGTGCCAGCTCAATTTCCGGGACAGGCATCTACGAGCAGTACTTC.

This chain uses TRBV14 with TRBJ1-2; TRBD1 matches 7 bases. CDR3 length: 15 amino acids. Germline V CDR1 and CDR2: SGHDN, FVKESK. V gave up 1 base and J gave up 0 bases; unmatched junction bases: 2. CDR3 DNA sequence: TGTGCCAGCAGCCAAGGGACAGGACCTAACTATGGCTACACCTTC. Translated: CASSQGTGPNYGYTF.

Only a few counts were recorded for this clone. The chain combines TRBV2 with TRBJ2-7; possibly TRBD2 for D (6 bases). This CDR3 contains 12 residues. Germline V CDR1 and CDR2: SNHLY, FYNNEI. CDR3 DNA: TGTGCACGGTCGGGGGTCGGTCACGAGCAGTACTTC. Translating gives CARSGVGHEQYF.

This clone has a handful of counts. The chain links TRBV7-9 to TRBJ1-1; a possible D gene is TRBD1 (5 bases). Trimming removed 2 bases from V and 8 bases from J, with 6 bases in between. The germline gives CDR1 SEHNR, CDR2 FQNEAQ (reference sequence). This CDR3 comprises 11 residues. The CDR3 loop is CASSLRQEAFF. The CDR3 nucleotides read TGTGCCAGCAGCTTACGACAGGAAGCTTTCTTT.

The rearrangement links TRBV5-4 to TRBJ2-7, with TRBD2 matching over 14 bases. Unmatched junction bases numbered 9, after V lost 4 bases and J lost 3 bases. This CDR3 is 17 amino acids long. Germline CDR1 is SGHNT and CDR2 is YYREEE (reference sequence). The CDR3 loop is CASSIPGLAGESYEQYF. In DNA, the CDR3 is TGTGCCAGCAGCATACCGGGACTAGCGGGGGAGAGCTACGAGCAGTACTTC.

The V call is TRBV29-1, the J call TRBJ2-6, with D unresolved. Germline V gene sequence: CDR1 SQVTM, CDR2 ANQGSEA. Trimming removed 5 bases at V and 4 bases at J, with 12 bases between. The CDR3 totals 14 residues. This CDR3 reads CSVSPSSGANVLTF. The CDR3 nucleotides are TGCAGCGTTTCCCCGTCTTCCGGGGCCAACGTCCTGACTTTC. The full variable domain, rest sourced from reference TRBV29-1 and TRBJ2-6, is SAVISQKPSRDICQRGTSLTIQCQVDSQVTMMFWYRQQPGQSLTLIATANQGSEATYESGFVIDKFPISRPNLTFSTLTVSNMSPEDSSIYLCSVSPSSGANVLTFGAGSRLTVL.

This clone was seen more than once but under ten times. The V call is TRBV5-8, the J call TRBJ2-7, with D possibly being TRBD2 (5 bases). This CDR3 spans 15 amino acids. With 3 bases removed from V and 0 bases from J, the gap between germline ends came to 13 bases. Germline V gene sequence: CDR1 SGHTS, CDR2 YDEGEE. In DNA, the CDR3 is TGTGCCAGCAGCTACACACCAACTAGCTCCTACGAGCAGTACTTC. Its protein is CASSYTPTSSYEQYF.

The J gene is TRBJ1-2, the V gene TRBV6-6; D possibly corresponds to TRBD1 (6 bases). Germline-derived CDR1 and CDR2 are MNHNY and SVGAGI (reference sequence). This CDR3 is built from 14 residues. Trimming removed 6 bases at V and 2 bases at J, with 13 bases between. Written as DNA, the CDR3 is TGTGCCAGCAGGCCACCCCAGGGGAACTATGGCTACACCTTC. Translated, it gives CASRPPQGNYGYTF.

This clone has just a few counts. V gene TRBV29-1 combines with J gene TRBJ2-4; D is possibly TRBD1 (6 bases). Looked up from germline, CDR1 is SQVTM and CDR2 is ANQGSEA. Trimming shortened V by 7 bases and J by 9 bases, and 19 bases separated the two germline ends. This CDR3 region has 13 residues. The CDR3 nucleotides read TGCAGCGCCTGCGGTACCGGGACACCCATTCAGTACTTC. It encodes CSACGTGTPIQYF.

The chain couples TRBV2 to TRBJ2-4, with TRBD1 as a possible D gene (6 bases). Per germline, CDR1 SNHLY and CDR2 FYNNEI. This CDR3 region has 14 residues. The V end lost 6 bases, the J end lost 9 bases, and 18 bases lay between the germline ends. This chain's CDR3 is CASSRASTGSIQYF. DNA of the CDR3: TGTGCCAGCAGCCGCGCCAGTACAGGGTCCATTCAGTACTTC. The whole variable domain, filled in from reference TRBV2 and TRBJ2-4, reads EPEVTQTPSHQVTQMGQEVILRCVPISNHLYFYWYRQILGQKVEFLVSFYNNEISEKSEIFDDQFSVERPDGSNFTLKIRSTKLEDSAMYFCASSRASTGSIQYFGAGTRLSVL.

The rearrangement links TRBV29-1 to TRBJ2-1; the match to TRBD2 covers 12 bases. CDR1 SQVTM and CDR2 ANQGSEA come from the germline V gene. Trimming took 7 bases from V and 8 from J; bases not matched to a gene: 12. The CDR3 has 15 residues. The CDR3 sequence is CSASLTSGGPDEQFF. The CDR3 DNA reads TGCAGCGCCTCCCTCACTAGCGGGGGGCCGGATGAGCAGTTCTTC.

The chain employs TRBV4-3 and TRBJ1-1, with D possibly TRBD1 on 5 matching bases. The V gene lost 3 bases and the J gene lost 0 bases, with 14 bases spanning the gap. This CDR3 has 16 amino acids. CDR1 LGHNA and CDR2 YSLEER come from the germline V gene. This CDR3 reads CASSHDKGLLNTEAFF. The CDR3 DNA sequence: TGCGCCAGCAGCCATGACAAGGGACTTCTGAACACTGAAGCTTTCTTT.

The CDR3 nucleotides are TGTGCCAGCAGTGATCAGAGAGGCTCCTACGAGCAGTACTTC. Translation gives CASSDQRGSYEQYF. The chain combines TRBV6-1 with TRBJ2-7; no firm D call. This CDR3 region has 14 residues. Germline V gene lookup returns CDR1 MNHNS and CDR2 SASEGT. Trimming left V 3 bases short and J 0 bases short, with 9 bases between.

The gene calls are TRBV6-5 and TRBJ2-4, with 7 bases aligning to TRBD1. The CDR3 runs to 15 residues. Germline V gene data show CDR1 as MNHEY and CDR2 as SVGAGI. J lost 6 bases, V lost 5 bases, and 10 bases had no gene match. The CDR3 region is CASSKGQDGGNIQYF. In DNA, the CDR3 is TGTGCCAGCAGTAAAGGACAGGATGGGGGAAACATTCAGTACTTC.

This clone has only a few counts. The CDR3 coding sequence is TGCAGTGTAACAGGGCCCCGAAAAGAGACCCAGTACTTC. Its translation is CSVTGPRKETQYF. The rearrangement joins TRBV29-1 to TRBJ2-5, with D tentatively TRBD1 (6 bases). CDR1 and CDR2 (germline): SQVTM, ANQGSEA. The CDR3 consists of 13 residues.